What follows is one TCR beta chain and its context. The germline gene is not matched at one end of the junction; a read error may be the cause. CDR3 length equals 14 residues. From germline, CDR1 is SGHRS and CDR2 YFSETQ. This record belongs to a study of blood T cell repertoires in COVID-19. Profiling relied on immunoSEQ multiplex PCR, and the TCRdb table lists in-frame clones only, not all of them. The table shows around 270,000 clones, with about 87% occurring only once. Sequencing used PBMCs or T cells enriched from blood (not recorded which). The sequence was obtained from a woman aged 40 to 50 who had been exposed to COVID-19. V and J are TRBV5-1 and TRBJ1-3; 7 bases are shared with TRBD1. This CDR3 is CASSPTGTGNTIYF. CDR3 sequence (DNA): TGTGCCAGCAGCCCGACAGGGACTGGAAACACCATATATTTT.